Listed below are T cell receptor beta chains from one sample, sequenced in a study of blood T cell repertoires in COVID-19. TCRdb's copy holds only in-frame clones and misses some; the assay was immunoSEQ multiplex PCR. In the table there are 220,000 or so clones, roughly 89% of which are singletons. The specimen was peripheral blood. The receptors originated from a man in his sixties who had recovered from COVID-19. The CDR3 runs from the conserved cysteine through the conserved F or W. D genes are given only for firm matches. Where a row states a size, it is once, few, many or the class of an expanded clone; other rows omit it.

v_gene	abundance	j_gene	d_gene	CDR3aa	CDR3nt
TRBV4-1	NA	TRBJ2-5	TRBD2	CASSQEGTSGGRETQYF	TGCGCCAGCAGCCAAGAAGGTACTAGCGGAGGTCGGGAGACCCAGTACTTC
TRBV6-1	NA	TRBJ1-1	TRBD1	CASSELPRDRSTEAFF	TGTGCCAGCAGTGAACTGCCCCGGGACAGGAGCACTGAAGCTTTCTTT
TRBV7-2	NA	TRBJ2-3	TRBD2	CASSSTPHGTSGGPTQYF	TGTGCCAGCAGCTCTACCCCTCACGGGACTAGCGGGGGCCCGACGCAGTATTTT
TRBV5-1	NA	TRBJ1-6	TRBD1	CASSLTAGQGDSPLHF	TGCGCCAGCAGCTTGACGGCAGGACAGGGGGATTCACCCCTCCACTTT
TRBV7-3	NA	TRBJ2-1	TRBD2	CASSLIPAGGRNEQFF	TGTGCCAGCAGCCTTATACCAGCGGGGGGGCGGAATGAGCAGTTCTTC
TRBV5-4	NA	TRBJ1-4	NA	CASSLRAAATNEKLFF	TGTGCCAGCAGCTTGCGGGCAGCGGCAACTAATGAAAAACTGTTTTTT
TRBV28	NA	TRBJ1-5	TRBD1	CASSLGTGAIGNQPQHF	TGTGCCAGCAGTTTAGGGACAGGGGCCATTGGCAATCAGCCCCAGCATTTT
TRBV18	once	TRBJ1-5	TRBD1	CASSQGGERQPQHF	TGTGCCAGCTCCCAAGGGGGCGAGAGGCAGCCCCAGCATTTT
TRBV14	NA	TRBJ2-5	NA	CASRSEYQETQYF	TGTGCCAGCAGAAGCGAGTACCAAGAGACCCAGTACTTC
TRBV6-5	NA	TRBJ1-2	NA	CASRTAVVYGYTF	TGTGCCAGCCGGACAGCGGTAGTCTATGGCTACACCTTC
TRBV11-3	NA	TRBJ2-1	NA	CASSFSGISYNEQFF	TGTGCCAGCAGCTTCAGCGGCATCTCCTACAATGAGCAGTTCTTC
TRBV10-2	NA	TRBJ2-3	TRBD2	CASSESKASGGSDTQYF	TGCGCCAGCAGTGAGTCGAAGGCTAGCGGGGGGTCGGATACGCAGTATTTT
TRBV7-6	NA	TRBJ2-7	NA	CASSPRLGASYEQYF	TGTGCCAGCAGCCCGCGACTAGGGGCCTCCTACGAGCAGTACTTC
TRBV21-1	NA	TRBJ2-1	NA	CASSNRDRHRNEQFF	TGTGCCAGCAGCAACCGGGACAGGCATCGGAATGAGCAGTTCTTC
TRBV28	NA	TRBJ2-1	NA	CASRTPSVSSYNEQFF	TGTGCCAGCAGGACGCCGAGCGTCAGCTCCTACAATGAGCAGTTCTTC
TRBV29-1	NA	TRBJ2-2	NA	CSVSTPNTGELFF	TGCAGCGTTTCGACTCCGAACACCGGGGAGCTGTTTTTT
TRBV28	NA	TRBJ1-1	NA	CASNHQGPNTEAFF	TGTGCCAGCAACCACCAGGGGCCGAACACTGAAGCTTTCTTT
TRBV5-1	NA	TRBJ1-2	TRBD1	CASSGDREGYGYTF	TGCGCCAGCAGCGGGGACAGGGAAGGCTATGGCTACACCTTC
TRBV5-5	NA	TRBJ1-4	NA	CASSRGFGGGTGEKLFF	TGTGCCAGCAGCCGGGGGTTCGGGGGAGGGACGGGTGAAAAACTGTTTTTT
TRBV2	NA	TRBJ2-7	TRBD2	CASSEERRGAGYF	TGTGCCAGCAGTGAGGAACGGCGGGGGGCCGGTTACTTC
TRBV14	once	TRBJ1-1	TRBD1	CASSQRTGRNTEAFF	TGTGCCAGCAGCCAAAGGACAGGCCGGAACACTGAAGCTTTCTTT
TRBV11-3	NA	TRBJ2-3	TRBD1	CASSQRQGGTDTQYF	TGTGCCAGCAGCCAAAGACAGGGGGGGACAGATACGCAGTATTTT
TRBV3-1/TRBV3-2	NA	TRBJ2-7	NA	CASSLMTGTYEQYF	TGTGCCAGCAGCCTTATGACGGGGACCTACGAGCAGTACTTC
TRBV6-4	NA	TRBJ2-1	TRBD2	CASSDYSGSSYNEQFF	TGTGCCAGCAGTGATTATAGCGGGAGCTCCTACAATGAGCAGTTCTTC
TRBV3-1/TRBV3-2	NA	TRBJ2-5	TRBD2	CASSQPGGAGETQYF	TGTGCCAGCAGCCAGCCGGGGGGGGCCGGAGAGACCCAGTACTTC
TRBV15	NA	TRBJ2-2	NA	CATRRTDSTGELFF	TGTGCCACCAGGAGGACAGACTCCACCGGGGAGCTGTTTTTT
TRBV20-1	NA	TRBJ2-2	TRBD2	CSASGSGTTGELFF	TGCAGTGCTAGTGGTAGCGGGACTACCGGGGAGCTGTTTTTT
TRBV7-2	once	TRBJ2-7	TRBD2	CASSLFPGTSVYEQYF	TGTGCCAGCAGCTTATTTCCCGGGACTAGCGTCTACGAGCAGTACTTC
TRBV7-3	once	TRBJ2-3	NA	CASSLDTSQTQYF	TGTGCCAGCAGCTTAGATACAAGTCAGACGCAGTATTTT
TRBV18	NA	TRBJ1-6	TRBD1	CASSPTLTGGGSPLHF	TGTGCCAGCTCACCAACCTTGACAGGGGGCGGTTCACCCCTCCACTTT
TRBV7-6	NA	TRBJ2-7	NA	CASSRTGPYEQYF	TGTGCCAGCAGCCGAACAGGGCCCTACGAGCAGTACTTC
TRBV9	NA	TRBJ2-3	TRBD2	CASSVVGLAGGDTQYF	TGTGCCAGCAGCGTAGTGGGACTAGCGGGAGGAGATACGCAGTATTTT
TRBV19	NA	TRBJ2-2	NA	CASTPGSVRGGTGELFF	TGTGCCAGTACCCCGGGGAGCGTCAGGGGAGGGACCGGGGAGCTGTTTTTT
TRBV9	NA	TRBJ1-2	NA	CASSVEPTATLGYTF	TGTGCCAGCAGCGTAGAGCCCACAGCCACTCTTGGCTACACCTTC
TRBV6-5	NA	TRBJ1-4	NA	CASSYYRTNEKLFF	TGTGCCAGCAGTTACTATCGAACTAATGAAAAACTGTTTTTT
TRBV3-1/TRBV3-2	NA	TRBJ2-3	TRBD1	CASSRGQGLRIDTQYF	TGTGCCAGCAGCCGGGGACAGGGCCTCCGGATAGATACGCAGTATTTT
TRBV6-5	few	TRBJ1-6	TRBD1	CASTDREARNSPLHF	TGTGCCAGCACCGACAGGGAGGCGCGGAATTCACCCCTCCACTTT
TRBV29-1	NA	TRBJ2-7	NA	CSARSAGTYEQYF	TGCAGCGCCAGATCGGCCGGGACCTACGAGCAGTACTTC
TRBV7-9	medium-sized	TRBJ2-7	NA	CASSRIGEGVSDEQYF	TGTGCCAGCAGCCGCATCGGCGAGGGGGTTAGCGACGAGCAGTACTTC
TRBV6-2/TRBV6-3	NA	TRBJ2-7	TRBD1	CATSPGQTYEQYF	TGTGCCACTAGCCCGGGACAGACCTACGAGCAGTACTTC
TRBV5-4	NA	TRBJ2-7	TRBD2	CASSPAGGISSYEQYF	TGTGCCAGCAGCCCGGCGGGGGGCATATCCTCCTACGAGCAGTACTTC
TRBV5-3	NA	TRBJ1-3	NA	CARSLNLMEGPDTIYF	TGTGCCAGAAGCTTGAATCTCATGGAGGGTCCAGACACCATATATTTT
TRBV5-4	few	TRBJ2-3	TRBD1	CASSDRDRGADTQYF	TGTGCCAGCAGCGACCGGGACAGGGGGGCGGATACGCAGTATTTT
TRBV19	NA	TRBJ1-5	NA	CASSIDSGNGPQHF	TGTGCCAGTAGTATTGACAGTGGGAACGGGCCCCAGCATTTT
TRBV29-1	NA	TRBJ1-4	TRBD1	CSVVEGGFEKLFF	TGCAGCGTTGTAGAAGGGGGCTTTGAAAAACTGTTTTTT
TRBV12-3/TRBV12-4	NA	TRBJ2-2	NA	CASSQGTGELFF	TGTGCCAGCAGCCAGGGCACCGGGGAGCTGTTTTTT
TRBV7-8	NA	TRBJ1-2	TRBD1	CASSLGQGLQGYTF	TGTGCCAGCAGCTTAGGACAGGGGCTACAAGGCTACACCTTC
TRBV4-3	NA	TRBJ1-2	NA	CASSERHQSSYGYTF	TGCGCCAGCAGCGAACGACACCAGTCCAGCTATGGCTACACCTTC
TRBV5-8	NA	TRBJ1-2	NA	CASSSYTGSFGYTF	TGTGCCAGCAGCTCGTATACAGGGTCCTTCGGCTACACCTTC
TRBV29-1	NA	TRBJ2-2	NA	CSVEPQGTGELFF	TGCAGCGTTGAACCTCAGGGGACCGGGGAGCTGTTTTTT
TRBV28	NA	TRBJ1-1	TRBD1	CASSRSGTVNTEAFF	TGTGCCAGCAGTAGATCCGGGACAGTGAACACTGAAGCTTTCTTT
TRBV6-2/TRBV6-3	NA	TRBJ2-1	TRBD2	CASSLLAGGSDEQFF	TGTGCCAGCAGTTTACTAGCGGGGGGGTCGGATGAGCAGTTCTTC
TRBV6-1	few	TRBJ2-7	TRBD2	CASSEGASGGPPYEQYF	TGTGCCAGCAGTGAAGGGGCTAGCGGGGGGCCCCCCTACGAGCAGTACTTC
TRBV7-2	NA	TRBJ2-5	NA	CASSSEPQETQYF	TGTGCCAGCAGCTCGGAGCCCCAAGAGACCCAGTACTTC